The sequence of this T cell receptor beta chain was determined in a study of technical replicates of blood from a handful of donors. CDR1 and CDR2 (germline): SGDLS, YYNGEE. The CDR3 totals 15 residues. The V gene end was trimmed by 4 bases and the J gene end by 3 bases; junction bases not matched to a gene: 8. Repertoires were generated with immunoSEQ multiplex PCR, while TCRdb's copy carries only in-frame clones and drops some. Altogether fewer than 100,000 clones are present, around 96% being singletons, with the ten largest covering around 0.31%. The chain links TRBV9 to TRBJ2-7, with 9 bases aligning to TRBD1. Input material: T cells isolated from PBMCs. This TCR came from a human donor in good health. In nucleotides, the CDR3 is TGTGCCAGCAGCCCCTCCGGGACAGGGTTCTACGAGCAGTACTTC. Translating gives CASSPSGTGFYEQYF.